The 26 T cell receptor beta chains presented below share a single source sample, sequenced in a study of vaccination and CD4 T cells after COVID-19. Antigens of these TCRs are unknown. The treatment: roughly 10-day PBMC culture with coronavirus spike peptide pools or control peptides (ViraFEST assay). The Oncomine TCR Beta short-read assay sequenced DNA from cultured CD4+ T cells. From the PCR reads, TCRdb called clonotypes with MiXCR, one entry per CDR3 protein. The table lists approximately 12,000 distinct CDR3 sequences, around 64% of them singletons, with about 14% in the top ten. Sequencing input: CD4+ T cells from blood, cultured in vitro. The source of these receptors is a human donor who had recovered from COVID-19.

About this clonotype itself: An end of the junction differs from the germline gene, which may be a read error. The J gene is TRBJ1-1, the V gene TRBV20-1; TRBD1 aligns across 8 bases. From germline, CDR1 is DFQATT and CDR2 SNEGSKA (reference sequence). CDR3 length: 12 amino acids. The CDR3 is CSTSSGQGKAFF. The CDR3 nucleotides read TGCAGTACTAGCTCCGGACAGGGAAAAGCTTTCTTT.

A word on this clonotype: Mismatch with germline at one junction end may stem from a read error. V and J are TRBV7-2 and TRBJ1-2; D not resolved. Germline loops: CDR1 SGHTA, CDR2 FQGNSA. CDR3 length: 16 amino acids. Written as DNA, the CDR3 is TGCGCCAGCAGCCAAGATCCGATTCGGGATCCTCGGGGCTACACCTTC. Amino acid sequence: CASSQDPIRDPRGYTF.

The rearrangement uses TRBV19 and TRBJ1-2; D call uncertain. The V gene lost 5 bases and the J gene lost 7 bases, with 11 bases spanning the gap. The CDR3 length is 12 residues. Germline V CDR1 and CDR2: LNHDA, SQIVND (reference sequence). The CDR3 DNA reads TGTGCCAGTAGTCGGGAGCGGGGTGGCTACACCTTC. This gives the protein CASSRERGGYTF. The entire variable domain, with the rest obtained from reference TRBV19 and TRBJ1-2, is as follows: DGGITQSPKYLFRKEGQNVTLSCEQNLNHDAMYWYRQDPGQGLRLIYYSQIVNDFQKGDIAEGYSVSREKKESFPLTVTSAQKNPTAFYLCASSRERGGYTFGSGTRLTVV.

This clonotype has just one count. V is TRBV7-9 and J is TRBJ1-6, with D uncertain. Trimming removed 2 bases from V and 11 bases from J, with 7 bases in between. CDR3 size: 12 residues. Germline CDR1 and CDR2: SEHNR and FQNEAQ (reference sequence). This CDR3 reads CASSLSRAPLHF. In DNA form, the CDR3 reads TGTGCCAGCAGCTTAAGTCGGGCACCCCTCCACTTT.

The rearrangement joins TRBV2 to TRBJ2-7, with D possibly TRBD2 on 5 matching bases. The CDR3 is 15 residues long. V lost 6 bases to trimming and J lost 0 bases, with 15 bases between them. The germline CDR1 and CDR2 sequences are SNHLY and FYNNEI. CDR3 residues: CASSLGLGSSYEQYF. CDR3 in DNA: TGTGCCAGCAGCCTCGGACTGGGGAGCTCCTACGAGCAGTACTTC.

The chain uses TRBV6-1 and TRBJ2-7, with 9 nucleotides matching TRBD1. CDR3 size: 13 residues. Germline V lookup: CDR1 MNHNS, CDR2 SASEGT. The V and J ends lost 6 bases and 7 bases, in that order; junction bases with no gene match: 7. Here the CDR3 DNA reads TGTGCCAGCAGGGCCGGGACAGGGCCTGAGCAGTACTTC. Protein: CASRAGTGPEQYF.

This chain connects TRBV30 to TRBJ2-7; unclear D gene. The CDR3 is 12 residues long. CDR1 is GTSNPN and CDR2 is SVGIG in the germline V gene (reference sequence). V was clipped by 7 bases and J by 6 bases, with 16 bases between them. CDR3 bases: TGTGCCTCGGGCGAATATGGCGGCGAGCAGTACTTC. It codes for CASGEYGGEQYF.

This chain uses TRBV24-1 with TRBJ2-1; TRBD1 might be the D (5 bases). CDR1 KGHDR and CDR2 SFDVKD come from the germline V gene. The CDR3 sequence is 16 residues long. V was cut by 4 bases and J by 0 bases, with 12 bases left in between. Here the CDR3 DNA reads TGTGCCACCAGTGACCCTCAGACAGACTCCTACAATGAGCAGTTCTTC. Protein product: CATSDPQTDSYNEQFF.

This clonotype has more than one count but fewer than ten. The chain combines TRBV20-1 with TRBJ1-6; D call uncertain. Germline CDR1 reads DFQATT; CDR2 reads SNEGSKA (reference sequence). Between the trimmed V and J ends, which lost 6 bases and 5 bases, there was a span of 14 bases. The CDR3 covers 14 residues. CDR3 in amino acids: CSAGSPINNSPLHF. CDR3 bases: TGCAGTGCCGGTTCCCCCATTAATAATTCACCCCTCCACTTT.

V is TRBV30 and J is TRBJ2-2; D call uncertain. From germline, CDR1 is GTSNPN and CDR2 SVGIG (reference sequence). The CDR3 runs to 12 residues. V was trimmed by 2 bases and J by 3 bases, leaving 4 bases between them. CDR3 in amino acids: CAWSQDTGELFF. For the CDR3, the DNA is TGTGCCTGGAGTCAAGACACCGGGGAGCTGTTTTTT.

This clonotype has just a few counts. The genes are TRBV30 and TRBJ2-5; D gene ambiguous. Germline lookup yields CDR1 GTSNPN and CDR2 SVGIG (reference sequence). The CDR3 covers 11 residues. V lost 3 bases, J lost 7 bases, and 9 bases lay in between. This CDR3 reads CAWSVGRTQYF. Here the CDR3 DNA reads TGTGCCTGGAGCGTAGGGCGGACCCAGTACTTC.

The CDR3 DNA follows: TGTGCCACCAGCAGAGTGCAGGGGCCCCTAAATGGCTACACCTTC. This translates into CATSRVQGPLNGYTF. The rearrangement uses TRBV15 and TRBJ1-2, with D tentatively TRBD1 (6 bases). V was shortened by 1 base and J by 6 bases, with 15 bases between the two germline ends. The CDR3 contains 15 residues. CDR1 and CDR2 (germline): LNHNV, YYDKDF (reference sequence).

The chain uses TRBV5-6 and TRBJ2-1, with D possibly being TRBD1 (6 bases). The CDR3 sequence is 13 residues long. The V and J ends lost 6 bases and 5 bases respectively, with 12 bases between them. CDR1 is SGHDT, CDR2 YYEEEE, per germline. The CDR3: CASIRGQNNEQFF. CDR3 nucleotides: TGTGCCAGCATTCGGGGACAAAACAATGAGCAGTTCTTC.

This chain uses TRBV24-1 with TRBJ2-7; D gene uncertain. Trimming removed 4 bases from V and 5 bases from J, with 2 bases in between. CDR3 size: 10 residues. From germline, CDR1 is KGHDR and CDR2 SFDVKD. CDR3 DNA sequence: TGTGCCACCAGTGAAAACGAGCAGTACTTC. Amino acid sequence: CATSENEQYF.

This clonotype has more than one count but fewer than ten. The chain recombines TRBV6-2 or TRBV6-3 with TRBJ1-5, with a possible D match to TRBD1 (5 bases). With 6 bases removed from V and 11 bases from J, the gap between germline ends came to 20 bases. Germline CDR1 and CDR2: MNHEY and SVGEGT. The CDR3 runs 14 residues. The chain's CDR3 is CASRPDIFVGAQHF. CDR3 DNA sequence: TGTGCCAGCAGACCGGACATCTTTGTAGGGGCCCAGCATTTT.

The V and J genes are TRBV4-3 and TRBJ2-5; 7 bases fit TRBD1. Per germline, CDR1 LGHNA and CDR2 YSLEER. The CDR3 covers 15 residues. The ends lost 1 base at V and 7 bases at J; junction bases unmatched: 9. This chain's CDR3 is CASSQAYRGTGTQYF. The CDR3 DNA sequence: TGCGCCAGCAGCCAAGCCTACAGGGGTACGGGGACCCAGTACTTC.

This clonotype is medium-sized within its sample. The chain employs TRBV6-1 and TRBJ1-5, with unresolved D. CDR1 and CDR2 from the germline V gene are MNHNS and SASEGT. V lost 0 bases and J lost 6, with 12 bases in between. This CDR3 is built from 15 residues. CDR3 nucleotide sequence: TGTGCCAGCAGTGAAGCGGACGGGGTTGTTCAGCCCCAGCATTTT. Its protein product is CASSEADGVVQPQHF.

The CDR3 DNA follows: TGTGCCAGCAGCTTAGATCAGGGAGATACGCAGTATTTT. Encoded protein: CASSLDQGDTQYF. This chain uses TRBV11-1 with TRBJ2-3; possibly TRBD1 for D (5 bases). In germline, CDR1 is SGHAT, CDR2 FQDESV (reference sequence). The CDR3 loop spans 13 amino acids. Trimming cost V 1 base and J 5 bases, with 7 bases left between them. Full variable domain (outside the CDR3, taken from reference TRBV11-1 and TRBJ2-3): EAEVAQSPRYKITEKSQAVAFWCDPISGHATLYWYRQILGQGPELLVQFQDESVVDDSQLPKDRFSAERLKGVDSTLKIQPAELGDSAMYLCASSLDQGDTQYFGPGTRLTVL.

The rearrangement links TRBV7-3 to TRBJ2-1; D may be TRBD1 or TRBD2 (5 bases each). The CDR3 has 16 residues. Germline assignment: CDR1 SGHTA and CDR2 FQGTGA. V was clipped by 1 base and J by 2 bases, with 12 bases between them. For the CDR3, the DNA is TGTGCCAGCAGCTTAAGGGTGGGACGGGCCTACAATGAGCAGTTCTTC. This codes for CASSLRVGRAYNEQFF. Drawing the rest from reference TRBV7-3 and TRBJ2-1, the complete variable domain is GAGVSQTPSNKVTEKGKYVELRCDPISGHTALYWYRQSLGQGPEFLIYFQGTGAADDSGLPNDRFFAVRPEGSVSTLKIQRTERGDSAVYLCASSLRVGRAYNEQFFGPGTRLTVL.

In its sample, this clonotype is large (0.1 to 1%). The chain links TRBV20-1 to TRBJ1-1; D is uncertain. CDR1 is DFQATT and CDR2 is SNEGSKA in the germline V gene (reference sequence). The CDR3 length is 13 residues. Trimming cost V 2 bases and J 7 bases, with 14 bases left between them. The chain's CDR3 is CSARLGGKGEAFF. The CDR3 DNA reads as TGCAGTGCTAGATTAGGAGGAAAAGGTGAAGCTTTCTTT.

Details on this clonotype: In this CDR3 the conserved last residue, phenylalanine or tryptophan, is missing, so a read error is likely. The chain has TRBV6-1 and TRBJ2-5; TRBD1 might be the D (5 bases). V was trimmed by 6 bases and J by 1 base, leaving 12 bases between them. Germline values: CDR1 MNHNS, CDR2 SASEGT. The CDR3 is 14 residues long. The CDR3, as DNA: TGTGCCAGCAGCCGCACAGGCTTCCAAGAGACCCAGTACCTC. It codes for CASSRTGFQETQYL.

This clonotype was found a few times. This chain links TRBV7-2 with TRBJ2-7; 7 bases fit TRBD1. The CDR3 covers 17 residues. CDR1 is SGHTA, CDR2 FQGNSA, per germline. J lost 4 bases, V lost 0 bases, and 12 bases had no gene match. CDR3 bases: TGTGCCAGCAGCTTAGCAGGTTTGGGCAGGGGGTTTTACGAGCAGTACTTC. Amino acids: CASSLAGLGRGFYEQYF.

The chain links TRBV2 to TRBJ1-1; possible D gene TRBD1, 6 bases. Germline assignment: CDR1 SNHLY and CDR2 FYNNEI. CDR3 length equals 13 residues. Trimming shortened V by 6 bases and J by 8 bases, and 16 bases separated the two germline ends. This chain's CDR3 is CASSNGWGLEAFF. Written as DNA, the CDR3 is TGTGCCAGCAGCAACGGGTGGGGGCTGGAAGCTTTCTTT. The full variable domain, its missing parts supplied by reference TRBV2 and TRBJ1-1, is EPEVTQTPSHQVTQMGQEVILRCVPISNHLYFYWYRQILGQKVEFLVSFYNNEISEKSEIFDDQFSVERPDGSNFTLKIRSTKLEDSAMYFCASSNGWGLEAFFGQGTRLTVV.

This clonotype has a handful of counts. The CDR3 DNA reads TGTGCCAGCAGTTATTCGGACAGGTACTATGGCTACACCTTC. This encodes CASSYSDRYYGYTF. The genes are TRBV6-2 or TRBV6-3 and TRBJ1-2; 7 nucleotides align to TRBD1. In germline, CDR1 is MNHEY, CDR2 SVGEGT. This CDR3 has 14 amino acids. The V and J ends lost 3 bases and 3 bases, in that order; junction bases with no gene match: 4.

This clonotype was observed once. Written as DNA, the CDR3 is TGTGCCAGCAGTTACGGACACAACACTGAAGCTTTCTTT. This encodes CASSYGHNTEAFF. The rearrangement joins TRBV7-9 to TRBJ1-1; maybe TRBD1 (5 bases). Germline CDR1 reads SEHNR; CDR2 reads FQNEAQ (reference sequence). CDR3 length: 13 amino acids. Trimming removed 6 bases from V and 2 bases from J, with 10 bases in between.

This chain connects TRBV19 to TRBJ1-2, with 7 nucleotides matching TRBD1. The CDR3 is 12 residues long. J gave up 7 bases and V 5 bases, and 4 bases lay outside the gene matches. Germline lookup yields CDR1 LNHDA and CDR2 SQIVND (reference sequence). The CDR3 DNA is TGTGCCAGTAGTGGGACAGAGGCTGGCTACACCTTC. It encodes CASSGTEAGYTF.